The present TCR beta chain was sequenced within a study of blood T cell repertoires in COVID-19. J lost 1 base, V lost 1 base, and 4 bases had no gene match. The germline V gene encodes CDR1 SGHDT and CDR2 YYEEEE. The CDR3 sequence is 15 residues long. Source study methods: Estimation of nucleated cell counts was performed using reference gene primer amplification. Some clones are missing from TCRdb's copy, which holds only in-frame ones; the method was immunoSEQ multiplex PCR. The DNA was the basis for D and trimming; V, J and clone size are from that table. The data show around 150,000 clones, with roughly 88% seen just once and approximately 13% held by the top ten. This clone was counted once.

This clonotype was obtained from a woman in her fifties or sixties who had recovered from COVID-19. The sample was PBMCs or T cells enriched from blood (not recorded which). This chain joins TRBV5-6 and TRBJ1-2; 7 bases line up with TRBD1. The CDR3 DNA sequence: TGTGCCAGCAGCTTGCGTGACAGGGATAACTATGGCTACACCTTC. This translates into CASSLRDRDNYGYTF.